These 30 T cell receptor beta chains were all obtained from the same sample, sequenced in a study of shared clonotypes between healthy human individuals. Naivety among CD8 cells was defined by CD45RO negativity and positive CCR7 selection, thereby excluding terminally differentiated effector memory CD45RA+ cells. Here immunoSEQ multiplex PCR was the method, and the copy in TCRdb shows in-frame clones only, minus some. Of about 2.1 million clones listed, about 93% were seen once; the top ten hold about 1.8%. What was sequenced was naive CD8+ T cells from PBMCs. The source of these receptors is a man between 18 and 29 years old in good health. Some clones in this sample may be carry-over from other donors' samples.

The chain uses TRBV27 and TRBJ2-2, with a weak D call TRBD2 (5 bases). Germline assignment: CDR1 MNHEY and CDR2 SMNVEV (reference sequence). Trimming shortened V by 7 bases and J by 1 base, and 10 bases separated the two germline ends. This CDR3 is 14 amino acids long. The CDR3 is CASTPGMNTGELFF. The CDR3 DNA is TGTGCCAGCACTCCGGGAATGAACACCGGGGAGCTGTTTTTT.

V usage is TRBV6-6 and J usage is TRBJ1-5; D is perhaps TRBD1 (5 bases). The CDR3 sequence is 13 residues long. With 5 bases removed from V and 4 bases from J, the gap between germline ends came to 9 bases. CDR1 MNHNY and CDR2 SVGAGI come from the germline V gene (reference sequence). Here the CDR3 DNA reads TGTGCCAGCAGTGACGACAGAAATCAGCCCCAGCATTTT. The encoded protein is CASSDDRNQPQHF.

The chain employs TRBV19 and TRBJ2-3; 7 nucleotides agree with TRBD2. V lost 7 bases and J lost 4; bases outside the gene matches: 11. The CDR3 loop spans 15 amino acids. The germline V gene encodes CDR1 LNHDA and CDR2 SQIVND (reference sequence). The CDR3 DNA reads as TGTGCCAGTACCCTCGGGGGGACGATCGCAGATACGCAGTATTTT. This codes for CASTLGGTIADTQYF.

The CDR3 DNA is TGTGCCAGCAGTTTAAGACTAGCCAGCTCCTACGAGCAGTACTTC. Protein: CASSLRLASSYEQYF. The chain employs TRBV27 and TRBJ2-7; 7 nucleotides match TRBD2. The germline V gene has CDR1 MNHEY and CDR2 SMNVEV (reference sequence). This CDR3 contains 15 residues. The V and J ends lost 2 bases and 0 bases, in that order; junction bases with no gene match: 4.

V is TRBV7-9 and J is TRBJ1-4; TRBD1 is a possible D gene (5 bases). CDR3 length equals 14 residues. Per the germline V gene, CDR1 is SEHNR and CDR2 is FQNEAQ (reference sequence). With 3 bases removed from V and 4 bases from J, the gap between germline ends came to 9 bases. Written as DNA, the CDR3 is TGTGCCAGCAGCTTCCCGACAGATAATGAAAAACTGTTTTTT. Protein product: CASSFPTDNEKLFF.

This chain connects TRBV18 to TRBJ2-1; weak D call: TRBD2 (7 bases). The V end was cut by 3 bases, the J end by 7 bases, with 13 bases between. CDR1 and CDR2 (germline): KGHSH, LQKENI. The CDR3 runs to 14 residues. CDR3 nucleotide sequence: TGTGCCAGCTCACCGGGGGGGGCTGATAATGAGCAGTTCTTC. As protein: CASSPGGADNEQFF. Full variable domain (remainder filled in from reference TRBV18 and TRBJ2-1): NAGVMQNPRHLVRRRGQEARLRCSPMKGHSHVYWYRQLPEEGLKFMVYLQKENIIDESGMPKERFSAEFPKEGPSILRIQQVVRGDSAAYFCASSPGGADNEQFFGPGTRLTVL.

This chain joins TRBV7-9 and TRBJ1-2; D gene uncertain. V dropped 5 bases and J dropped 10 bases, with 11 bases sitting between them. Germline V lookup: CDR1 SEHNR, CDR2 FQNEAQ (reference sequence). The length of the CDR3 is 11 residues. The CDR3 spells CASSRGLDYTF. The CDR3 DNA is TGTGCCAGCAGCCGGGGATTGGACTACACCTTC.

This chain joins TRBV7-2 and TRBJ1-5; TRBD1 matches 9 bases. The CDR3 length is 14 residues. J gave up 4 bases and V 5 bases, and 3 bases lay outside the gene matches. Germline V CDR1 and CDR2: SGHTA, FQGNSA. CDR3 sequence (DNA): TGTGCCAGCAGCCGGGACAGGGCTAATCAGCCCCAGCATTTT. This encodes CASSRDRANQPQHF.

This rearrangement joins TRBV5-4 to TRBJ1-2; perhaps TRBD1 as D (6 bases). V was pared by 6 bases and J by 3 bases, with 18 bases between. Germline loops: CDR1 SGHNT, CDR2 YYREEE (reference sequence). The CDR3 loop spans 15 amino acids. The CDR3: CASTGWGPGDYGYTF. Here the CDR3 DNA reads TGTGCCAGCACCGGGTGGGGGCCCGGAGACTATGGCTACACCTTC. The entire variable domain, with the rest obtained from reference TRBV5-4 and TRBJ1-2, is as follows: ETGVTQSPTHLIKTRGQQVTLRCSSQSGHNTVSWYQQALGQGPQFIFQYYREEENGRGNFPPRFSGLQFPNYSSELNVNALELDDSALYLCASTGWGPGDYGYTFGSGTRLTVV.

Comment on this clone: Other DNA sequences of this sample code for an identical CDR3. This sequence joins TRBV7-9 and TRBJ2-1; D ambiguous. In germline, CDR1 is SEHNR, CDR2 FQNEAQ (reference sequence). V lost 1 base, J lost 5 bases, and 9 bases lay in between. The CDR3 sequence is 14 residues long. CDR3 amino acids: CASSLVLGNNEQFF. DNA for the CDR3: TGTGCCAGCAGCTTAGTATTAGGCAACAATGAGCAGTTCTTC. The full variable domain, completed using reference TRBV7-9 and TRBJ2-1, is DTGVSQNPRHKITKRGQNVTFRCDPISEHNRLYWYRQTLGQGPEFLTYFQNEAQLEKSRLLSDRFSAERPKGSFSTLEIQRTEQGDSAMYLCASSLVLGNNEQFFGPGTRLTVL.

This chain uses TRBV6-1 with TRBJ2-7; D ambiguous. CDR1 is MNHNS, CDR2 SASEGT, per germline. V was trimmed by 2 bases and J by 5 bases, leaving 7 bases between them. This CDR3 contains 12 residues. CDR3 protein: CASSERPDEQYF. DNA for the CDR3: TGTGCCAGCAGTGAAAGGCCTGACGAGCAGTACTTC.

The rearrangement links TRBV7-9 to TRBJ2-5; no definite D call. The CDR3 covers 16 residues. With 5 bases removed from V and 0 bases from J, the gap between germline ends came to 16 bases. Germline-derived CDR1 and CDR2 are SEHNR and FQNEAQ (reference sequence). As DNA, the CDR3 is TGTGCCAGCAGCCCCCTCGGCCTGGGTGACCAAGAGACCCAGTACTTC. It specifies CASSPLGLGDQETQYF.

The chain employs TRBV9 and TRBJ2-5, with 10 positions matching TRBD2. J was trimmed by 5 bases and V by 3 bases; bases with no gene match: 7. Germline V CDR1 and CDR2: SGDLS, YYNGEE. There are 15 residues in the CDR3. The DNA of the CDR3 is TGTGCCAGCAGCGGGAGAAGCGGGAGGGGCGAGACCCAGTACTTC. It codes for CASSGRSGRGETQYF.

V is TRBV5-1 and J is TRBJ2-5, with 7 bases that match TRBD1. Germline-derived CDR1 and CDR2 are SGHRS and YFSETQ. The CDR3 has 16 residues. Trimming removed 3 bases from V and 5 bases from J; junction bases left unmatched: 13. The CDR3 DNA sequence: TGCGCCAGCAGCTCTGCTACCACAGGGGACCGGGAGACCCAGTACTTC. It specifies CASSSATTGDRETQYF.

The rearrangement uses TRBV7-9 and TRBJ2-3, with D unclear. The CDR3 is 15 residues long. Trimming cost V 5 bases and J 2 bases, with 14 bases left between them. Per germline, CDR1 SEHNR and CDR2 FQNEAQ (reference sequence). The CDR3 DNA is TGTGCCAGCAGCCCCTCCGGATGGGCCACAGATACGCAGTATTTT. The encoded protein is CASSPSGWATDTQYF.

The chain is built from TRBV5-4 and TRBJ2-1, with 7 positions matching TRBD2. Unmatched junction bases numbered 6, after V lost 9 bases and J lost 6 bases. CDR3 length equals 12 residues. The V gene's germline CDR1 is SGHNT and CDR2 YYREEE (reference sequence). The CDR3 sequence is CATEWGGNEQFF. DNA of the CDR3: TGTGCCACCGAATGGGGGGGCAATGAGCAGTTCTTC.

This clone was observed a single time. This chain links TRBV27 with TRBJ1-1; TRBD1 matches at 8 bases. V dropped 6 bases and J dropped 4; count of bases not matched to a gene: 7. The CDR3 extends over 14 amino acids. Germline V lookup: CDR1 MNHEY, CDR2 SMNVEV (reference sequence). CDR3 sequence: CASSDRGDSTEAFF. CDR3 DNA: TGTGCCAGCAGCGACAGGGGTGATTCCACTGAAGCTTTCTTT.

The V call is TRBV21-1, the J call TRBJ1-1; no DNA check was done on the table's D call, TRBD1. TRBV21-1 counts as a pseudogene. CDR3 length: 19 amino acids. The CDR3, as DNA: TGTGCCAGCAGCAAAGGCCCCCCGAGGGACAGCAACATGAACACTGAAGCTTTCTTT. Amino acid sequence: CASSKGPPRDSNMNTEAFF.

The genes are TRBV27 and TRBJ1-1; 10 positions match TRBD1. The junction had 9 bases not matched to a gene; V was cut back by 6 bases and J by 5 bases. The germline V gene has CDR1 MNHEY and CDR2 SMNVEV (reference sequence). The length of the CDR3 is 15 residues. CDR3 amino acids: CASRTVDRGLTEAFF. For the CDR3, the DNA is TGTGCCAGCAGAACGGTTGACAGGGGGCTTACTGAAGCTTTCTTT.

The rearrangement uses TRBV9 and TRBJ2-4; D is tentatively TRBD1 or TRBD2 (7 bases each). The CDR3 has 14 amino acids. Trimming took 3 bases from V and 7 from J, leaving 14 bases between them. The V gene's germline CDR1 is SGDLS and CDR2 YYNGEE. Here the CDR3 reads CASSAWEGANIQYF. The DNA of the CDR3 is TGTGCCAGCAGCGCGTGGGAGGGGGCTAACATTCAGTACTTC.

V usage is TRBV7-9 and J usage is TRBJ2-1; 9 positions agree with TRBD2. Per the germline V gene, CDR1 is SEHNR and CDR2 is FQNEAQ (reference sequence). Trimming cost V 7 bases and J 7 bases; bases outside gene matches: 11. The CDR3 is made up of 15 amino acids. CDR3 residues: CASNAPTSGFNEQFF. The CDR3 DNA sequence: TGTGCCAGCAACGCCCCCACTAGCGGGTTTAATGAGCAGTTCTTC. Full variable domain (remainder filled in from reference TRBV7-9 and TRBJ2-1): DTGVSQNPRHKITKRGQNVTFRCDPISEHNRLYWYRQTLGQGPEFLTYFQNEAQLEKSRLLSDRFSAERPKGSFSTLEIQRTEQGDSAMYLCASNAPTSGFNEQFFGPGTRLTVL.

The chain joins TRBV4-2 to TRBJ2-5, with TRBD1 matching 9 bases. The CDR3 loop spans 16 amino acids. Per the germline V gene, CDR1 is LGHNA and CDR2 is YNFKEQ. V lost 4 bases and J lost 5; bases outside the gene matches: 11. CDR3 protein: CASSRGTGGAAETQYF. CDR3 nucleotide sequence: TGTGCCAGCAGCCGAGGAACAGGGGGCGCGGCGGAGACCCAGTACTTC.

A single count supports this clone. This sequence joins TRBV4-3 and TRBJ2-7; D remains unclear. This CDR3 is built from 17 residues. Germline values: CDR1 LGHNA, CDR2 YSLEER. Between the trimmed V and J ends, which lost 6 bases and 5 bases, there was a span of 26 bases. The CDR3 DNA is TGCGCCAGCAGTTACGCCCACCCGAGTCCTTCTCTGGACGAGCAGTACTTC. This codes for CASSYAHPSPSLDEQYF.

V and J are TRBV30 and TRBJ1-1; D call uncertain. The germline V and J ends were trimmed by 0 bases and 6 bases, with 14 bases remaining between them. The CDR3 runs 14 residues. Germline CDR1 GTSNPN, CDR2 SVGIG (reference sequence). This CDR3 reads CAWSVAVVMAEAFF. The CDR3, as DNA: TGTGCCTGGAGTGTGGCGGTTGTTATGGCTGAAGCTTTCTTT.

CDR3 protein: CASSLTSAGYEQYF. The CDR3, as DNA: TGTGCCAGCAGCCTAACGTCGGCAGGCTACGAGCAGTACTTC. V is TRBV11-2 and J is TRBJ2-7; D uncertain. CDR1 and CDR2 from the germline V gene are SGHAT and FQNNGV. The V end lost 5 bases, the J end lost 3 bases, and 14 bases lay between the germline ends. The CDR3 totals 14 residues.

The rearrangement links TRBV4-1 to TRBJ2-5; weak D call: TRBD2 (6 bases). V was shortened by 3 bases and J by 4 bases, with 12 bases between the two germline ends. Germline CDR1 and CDR2: MGHRA and YSYEKL. The CDR3 is 14 residues long. The CDR3 region has the DNA TGCGCCAGCAGCCAGAGACTAGGAGGAGAGACCCAGTACTTC. Encoded protein: CASSQRLGGETQYF.

The chain employs TRBV6-1 and TRBJ2-1, with 7 bases aligning to TRBD1. With V trimmed by 6 bases and J by 9 bases, 8 bases remained unmatched. The CDR3 runs to 13 residues. Looked up from germline, CDR1 is MNHNS and CDR2 is SASEGT. CDR3 DNA sequence: TGTGCCAGCAGGGGAACAGGGGATGGTGAGCAGTTCTTC. This encodes CASRGTGDGEQFF.

Here the CDR3 reads CASSWTRDNRVTDTQYF. The CDR3 DNA is TGTGCCAGCAGCTGGACCCGGGACAATCGAGTCACAGATACGCAGTATTTT. The chain has TRBV7-8 and TRBJ2-3; TRBD1 might be the D (6 bases). Germline lookup yields CDR1 SGHVS and CDR2 FQNEAQ. The CDR3 totals 17 residues. Trimming cost V 4 bases and J 2 bases, with 19 bases left between them.

To note about this clone: Since a much larger clone is just one base distant, this may be a read error. The same CDR3 also results from other DNA sequences found in this sample. This chain joins TRBV9 and TRBJ1-1, with unresolved D. CDR1 and CDR2 (germline): SGDLS, YYNGEE. V was clipped by 0 bases and J by 3 bases, with 6 bases between them. The CDR3 has 13 residues. CDR3 loop: CASSVGVDTEAFF. As DNA, the CDR3 is TGTGCCAGCAGCGTAGGGGTGGACACTGAAGCTTTCTTT.

The genes are TRBV5-6 and TRBJ2-7; 7 nucleotides line up with TRBD1. Germline CDR1 SGHDT, CDR2 YYEEEE. J lost 1 base, V lost 3 bases, and 4 bases had no gene match. This CDR3 comprises 14 residues. The DNA for the CDR3 is TGTGCCAGCAGCTCCCCGGGACAGTCCTACGAGCAGTACTTC. Protein product: CASSSPGQSYEQYF. Looking up the rest from reference TRBV5-6 and TRBJ2-7 gives the full variable domain: DAGVTQSPTHLIKTRGQQVTLRCSPKSGHDTVSWYQQALGQGPQFIFQYYEEEERQRGNFPDRFSGHQFPNYSSELNVNALLLGDSALYLCASSSPGQSYEQYFGPGTRLTVT.